This T cell receptor beta chain was captured by sequencing in a study of T-cell reconstitution after alpha-beta-depleted transplantation in children. With regard to this clonotype: Its target is not known.

The CDR3 is 16 amino acids. V lost 4 bases to trimming and J lost 3 bases; unmatched junction nucleotides: 9. Germline values: CDR1 SNHLY, CDR2 FYNNEI. Library preparation (for TCRbeta) was performed with unique molecular identifiers. TCRdb processed the PCR reads anew with MiXCR; each CDR3 protein has one entry. The table includes some 830,000 distinct CDR3 sequences, 16% detected once. Study-level findings and limits: Two months or so post-transplant, alpha-beta T cells reportedly derived from several hundred expanded graft clones. Hyperexpanded clones declined; after one year, newly produced T cells mostly supplied diversity. Where some patients showed high TCRbeta diversity at day 60, it came from recipient T cells and thymic progenitors that had survived.

The sequence was collected from a male patient between 5 and 17 years old who had a stem cell transplant for acute lymphoblastic leukemia, so the T cells may come from the graft donor. V usage is TRBV2 and J usage is TRBJ2-1; the match to TRBD1 covers 7 bases. Sequencing used PBMCs, mostly from graft donor cells, obtained 360 days after TCRalphabeta/CD19-depleted stem cell transplant. CDR3 sequence reads: CASSGHRGKHYNEQFF. CDR3 bases: TGTGCCAGCAGTGGCCACAGGGGCAAACACTACAATGAGCAGTTCTTC. Looking up the rest from reference TRBV2 and TRBJ2-1 gives the full variable domain: EPEVTQTPSHQVTQMGQEVILRCVPISNHLYFYWYRQILGQKVEFLVSFYNNEISEKSEIFDDQFSVERPDGSNFTLKIRSTKLEDSAMYFCASSGHRGKHYNEQFFGPGTRLTVL.